The entry below describes one T cell receptor (beta chain). The antigen is unknown. Assay used: immunoSEQ multiplex PCR; TCRdb lists only in-frame clones, some missing. The sample has roughly 120,000 clones, about 90% seen once. This sample is drawn from a study of PD-1 blockade in mismatch repair-deficient tumors. Study background: Enrolled about 2013-2017, patients had progressing, pretreated mismatch repair-deficient cancers of 11 to 13 types.

TCRs were sequenced from a few patients responding to pembrolizumab. The germline V and J ends were trimmed by 0 bases and 5 bases, with 11 bases remaining between them. Germline V CDR1 and CDR2: SGHRS, YFSETQ. CDR3 length: 14 residues. Findings and caveats of the study: After pembrolizumab, tumor-resident clones rose rapidly, then generally contracted before radiologic responses.

The TCR comes from an adult with mismatch repair-deficient cancer. The sequencing here drew on peripheral blood, taken approximately 73 weeks after starting pembrolizumab. This chain connects TRBV5-1 to TRBJ1-1; D remains unclear. CDR3 sequence (DNA): TGCGCCAGCAGCTTGGGATTAGGGTTAACTGAAGCTTTCTTT. This encodes CASSLGLGLTEAFF.